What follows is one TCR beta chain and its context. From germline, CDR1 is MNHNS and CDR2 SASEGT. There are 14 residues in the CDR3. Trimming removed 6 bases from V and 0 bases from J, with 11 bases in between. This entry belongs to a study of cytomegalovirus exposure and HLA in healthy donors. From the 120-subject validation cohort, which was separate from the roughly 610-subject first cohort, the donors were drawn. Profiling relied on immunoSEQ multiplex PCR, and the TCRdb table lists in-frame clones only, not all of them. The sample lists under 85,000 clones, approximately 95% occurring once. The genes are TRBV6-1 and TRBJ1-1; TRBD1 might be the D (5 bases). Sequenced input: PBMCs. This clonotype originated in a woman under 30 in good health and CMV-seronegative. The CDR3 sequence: CASRTGHLNTEAFF. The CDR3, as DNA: TGTGCCAGCAGGACCGGACACTTGAACACTGAAGCTTTCTTT.